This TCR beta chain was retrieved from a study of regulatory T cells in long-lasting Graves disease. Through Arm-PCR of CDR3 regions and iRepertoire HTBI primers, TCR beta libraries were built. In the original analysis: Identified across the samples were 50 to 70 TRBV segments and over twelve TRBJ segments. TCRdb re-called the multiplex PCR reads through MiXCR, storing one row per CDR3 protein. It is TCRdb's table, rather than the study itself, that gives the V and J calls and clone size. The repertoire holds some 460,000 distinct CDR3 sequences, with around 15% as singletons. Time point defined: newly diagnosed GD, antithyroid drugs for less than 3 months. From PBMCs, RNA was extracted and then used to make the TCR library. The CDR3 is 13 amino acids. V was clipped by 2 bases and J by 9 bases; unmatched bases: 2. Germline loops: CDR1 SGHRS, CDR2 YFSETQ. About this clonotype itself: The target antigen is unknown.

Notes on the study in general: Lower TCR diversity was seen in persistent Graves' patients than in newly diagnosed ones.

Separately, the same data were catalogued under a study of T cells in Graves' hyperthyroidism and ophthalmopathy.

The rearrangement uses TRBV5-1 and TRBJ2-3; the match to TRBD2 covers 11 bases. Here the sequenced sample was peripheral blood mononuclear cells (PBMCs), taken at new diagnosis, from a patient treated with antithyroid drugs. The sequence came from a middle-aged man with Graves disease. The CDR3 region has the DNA TGCGCCAGCAGCTTACTAGCGGGAGTGACGCAGTATTTT. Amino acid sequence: CASSLLAGVTQYF.